A single sample is the source of the 24 T cell receptor beta chains below, sequenced in a study of T cell responses to AZD1222 COVID-19 vaccine (dated by TCRdb to about 2021). The label giving this sample's time point can be read as: baseline before first vaccination. Library construction relied on the immunoSEQ multiplex PCR assay. The immuneACCESS repertoire file appears here via TCRdb, limited to in-frame rearrangements. These files lack a portion of the clones; in checked studies, under half of the deficit traces to unresolved V genes, and the cause of the others is not known. This sample is represented by 75,000 to 100,000 clones; roughly 90% of them were singletons. Less than 3.5% of the sample comes from the top ten. The specimen comprised peripheral blood, sampled on day 0 of AZD1222 vaccination. The receptors originated from an adult in good health.

The V gene is TRBV19, the J gene TRBJ1-1; D remains unclear. There are 12 residues in the CDR3. Germline CDR1 LNHDA, CDR2 SQIVND (reference sequence). V shed 1 base and J shed 6 bases, with 6 bases lying between them. The CDR3 region has the DNA TGTGCCAGTAGTATAGGGGGTGCTGAAGCTTTCTTT. It yields the protein CASSIGGAEAFF.

The chain is built from TRBV2 and TRBJ1-1; no firm D call. Trimming removed 2 bases from V and 5 bases from J, with 6 bases in between. Germline CDR1 and CDR2: SNHLY and FYNNEI. The CDR3 runs 12 residues. The CDR3 spells CASSERGTEAFF. The CDR3 DNA reads as TGTGCCAGCAGTGAACGCGGGACTGAAGCTTTCTTT.

The rearrangement links TRBV4-1 to TRBJ1-6; D call uncertain. Trimming stripped 0 bases from V and 13 bases from J, with 16 bases between. This CDR3 is 15 amino acids long. The germline gives CDR1 MGHRA, CDR2 YSYEKL. CDR3 sequence (DNA): TGCGCCAGCAGCCAAGACGGGCCAACTCCTCTCCCCCTCCACTTT. The encoded protein is CASSQDGPTPLPLHF.

This rearrangement joins TRBV28 to TRBJ1-3; D is unclear. The CDR3 totals 12 residues. V lost 4 bases and J 5 bases, leaving 6 bases between the germline ends. Germline V gene lookup returns CDR1 MDHEN and CDR2 SYDVKM. CDR3 sequence (DNA): TGTGCCAGCAGTTCTGTTCGAAACACCATATATTTT. As protein: CASSSVRNTIYF.

The gene calls are TRBV20-1 and TRBJ2-3; TRBD2 matches at 15 bases. The ends lost 3 bases at V and 3 bases at J; junction bases unmatched: 1. Germline-derived CDR1 and CDR2 are DFQATT and SNEGSKA (reference sequence). The length of the CDR3 is 15 residues. CDR3 loop: CSASGTSGRTDTQYF. In DNA form, the CDR3 reads TGCAGTGCTAGTGGGACTAGCGGGAGGACAGATACGCAGTATTTT.

The chain carries TRBV28 and TRBJ2-1; 7 bases line up with TRBD1. The V and J ends lost 6 bases and 4 bases, in that order; junction bases with no gene match: 18. Germline CDR1 and CDR2: MDHEN and SYDVKM. CDR3 length: 18 residues. CDR3: CASSGSTLPGQKYNEQFF. The CDR3 DNA sequence: TGTGCCAGCAGCGGGTCAACCCTTCCGGGACAGAAATACAATGAGCAGTTCTTC.

The J gene is TRBJ2-1, the V gene TRBV30, with 13 bases identical to TRBD2. V lost 1 base and J lost 7; bases outside the gene matches: 4. The CDR3 contains 15 residues. Germline V CDR1 and CDR2: GTSNPN, SVGIG (reference sequence). CDR3 sequence: CAWSGTSGSVNEQFF. DNA for the CDR3: TGTGCCTGGAGTGGGACTAGCGGGAGTGTAAATGAGCAGTTCTTC. The full variable domain, in which reference TRBV30 and TRBJ2-1 provide the parts outside the CDR3, is SQTIHQWPATLVQPVGSPLSLECTVEGTSNPNLYWYRQAAGRGLQLLFYSVGIGQISSEVPQNLSASRPQDRQFILSSKKLLLSDSGFYLCAWSGTSGSVNEQFFGPGTRLTVL.

Only a few counts were recorded for this clone. The genes are TRBV4-3 and TRBJ1-2; no clear D. The CDR3 runs to 15 residues. The germline V gene encodes CDR1 LGHNA and CDR2 YSLEER. Between the trimmed V and J ends, which lost 2 bases and 8 bases, there was a span of 18 bases. The chain's CDR3 is CASSQYISGSGGYTF. The CDR3 bases are TGCGCCAGCAGCCAATACATCTCCGGTAGTGGAGGCTACACCTTC.

The chain employs TRBV24-1 and TRBJ2-7; D remains unclear. Germline assignment: CDR1 KGHDR and CDR2 SFDVKD. V lost 3 bases and J 1 base, leaving 6 bases between the germline ends. The CDR3 loop spans 13 amino acids. CDR3 in DNA: TGTGCCACCAGTGATCCCGTATCCTACGAGCAGTACTTC. This gives the protein CATSDPVSYEQYF.

This clone has just one count. Written as DNA, the CDR3 is TGTGCCAGCAGACGTACCGGGACAGAAGATTCACCCCTCCACTTT. Encoded protein: CASRRTGTEDSPLHF. This chain links TRBV4-2 with TRBJ1-6, with TRBD1 matching over 7 bases. The CDR3 loop spans 15 amino acids. The ends lost 6 bases at V and 8 bases at J; junction bases unmatched: 10. Germline values: CDR1 LGHNA, CDR2 YNFKEQ.

V and J are TRBV9 and TRBJ2-7, with TRBD2 identical over 12 bases. Per the germline V gene, CDR1 is SGDLS and CDR2 is YYNGEE. This CDR3 has 16 residues. Germline trimming cut 5 bases from V and 9 bases from J; bases unmatched to any gene: 15. The CDR3 DNA follows: TGTGCCAGCAGTCGGGACGGACTAGCGGGACGGAAAGGGCAGTACTTC. Protein product: CASSRDGLAGRKGQYF.

This chain links TRBV25-1 with TRBJ2-1; tentative D call: TRBD2 (5 bases). Looked up from germline, CDR1 is MGHDK and CDR2 is SYGVNS. This CDR3 has 15 residues. Trimming left V 4 bases short and J 4 bases short, with 14 bases between. Here the CDR3 DNA reads TGTGCCAGCAGTGGACGGGAAGCGGTTTACAATGAGCAGTTCTTC. It is translated as CASSGREAVYNEQFF.

This chain uses TRBV14 with TRBJ2-2; D is unresolved. Germline CDR1 reads SGHDN; CDR2 reads FVKESK. V was trimmed by 2 bases and J by 2 bases, leaving 12 bases between them. This CDR3 has 16 residues. CDR3 in DNA: TGTGCCAGCAGCCAAAGAAGCGAACCTAACACCGGGGAGCTGTTTTTT. Amino acid sequence: CASSQRSEPNTGELFF.

The genes are TRBV9 and TRBJ2-5, with 7 bases that match TRBD2. CDR1 and CDR2 from the germline V gene are SGDLS and YYNGEE. This CDR3 has 16 amino acids. With V trimmed by 4 bases and J by 5 bases, 14 bases remained unmatched. CDR3: CASSTSGTIEGETQYF. The CDR3 coding sequence is TGTGCCAGCAGCACATCCGGGACTATAGAGGGGGAGACCCAGTACTTC.

The chain is built from TRBV5-8 and TRBJ2-5; TRBD2 might be the D (8 bases). Germline V CDR1 and CDR2: SGHTS, YDEGEE. This CDR3 contains 17 residues. V was trimmed by 4 bases and J by 5 bases, leaving 24 bases between them. CDR3 sequence (DNA): TGTGCCAGCAGCCCGGGAGGGGACAGTCCCCACCTGGAGACCCAGTACTTC. As protein: CASSPGGDSPHLETQYF.

V usage is TRBV7-8 and J usage is TRBJ1-2; 8 nucleotides line up with TRBD1. J lost 4 bases, V lost 3 bases, and 10 bases had no gene match. This CDR3 is built from 16 residues. Germline V gene data show CDR1 as SGHVS and CDR2 as FQNEAQ. CDR3 amino acids: CASSLTPSQGAYGYTF. The DNA of the CDR3 is TGTGCCAGCAGCTTGACCCCGTCCCAGGGGGCCTATGGCTACACCTTC.

The chain combines TRBV24-1 with TRBJ2-1, with a weak D call TRBD1 (6 bases). The CDR3 runs 13 residues. Germline V gives CDR1 KGHDR, CDR2 SFDVKD. Trimming took off 6 bases at V and 8 bases at J, with 13 bases between the two ends. The CDR3 coding sequence is TGTGCCACCAGTCGAGGGGGAGCGCATGAGCAGTTCTTC. This gives the protein CATSRGGAHEQFF.

The V call is TRBV5-1, the J call TRBJ2-5, with 7 bases matching TRBD1. Germline V gene lookup returns CDR1 SGHRS and CDR2 YFSETQ. V shed 6 bases and J 2 bases; nucleotides not matched to a gene: 7. The CDR3 runs 14 residues. This chain's CDR3 is CASKVGTAQETQYF. The DNA for the CDR3 is TGCGCCAGCAAGGTGGGGACAGCGCAAGAGACCCAGTACTTC.

As DNA, the CDR3 is TGTGCCACCAGCAGAGGAGACAGGGTCGCTCGGGGCTACACCTTC. Encoded protein: CATSRGDRVARGYTF. This chain links TRBV15 with TRBJ1-2; TRBD1 matches at 7 bases. V was pared by 1 base and J by 8 bases, with 10 bases of the junction left unmatched. Germline V gene data show CDR1 as LNHNV and CDR2 as YYDKDF (reference sequence). There are 15 residues in the CDR3.

The rearrangement links TRBV30 to TRBJ1-2; tentatively, D is TRBD1 (6 bases). V lost 4 bases to trimming and J lost 5 bases, with 14 bases between them. This CDR3 contains 13 residues. Looked up from germline, CDR1 is GTSNPN and CDR2 is SVGIG (reference sequence). CDR3 bases: TGTGCCTGGAAAGGACAGCTCATTTATGGCTACACCTTC. Protein sequence: CAWKGQLIYGYTF. Full variable domain (missing parts from reference TRBV30 and TRBJ1-2): SQTIHQWPATLVQPVGSPLSLECTVEGTSNPNLYWYRQAAGRGLQLLFYSVGIGQISSEVPQNLSASRPQDRQFILSSKKLLLSDSGFYLCAWKGQLIYGYTFGSGTRLTVV.

This clone was seen once. V usage is TRBV3-1 (or the pseudogene TRBV3-2) and J usage is TRBJ1-1; no firm D call. The CDR3 is 15 residues long. Trimming cost V 2 bases and J 6 bases, with 16 bases left between them. CDR1 is LGHDT, CDR2 YNNKEL, per germline (reference sequence). CDR3 sequence: CASSQQPGGRAEAFF. In DNA form, the CDR3 reads TGTGCCAGCAGCCAACAACCAGGTGGGAGGGCTGAAGCTTTCTTT.

The chain couples TRBV29-1 to TRBJ1-5, with a weak D call TRBD1 (6 bases). Trimming took 6 bases from V and 0 from J, leaving 18 bases between them. The germline V gene encodes CDR1 SQVTM and CDR2 ANQGSEA. The CDR3 has 16 residues. CDR3 protein: CSVMVGQTHSNQPQHF. CDR3 bases: TGCAGCGTCATGGTCGGACAGACTCATAGCAATCAGCCCCAGCATTTT.

This clone was found a few times. The rearrangement joins TRBV4-1 to TRBJ1-1, with no clear D. The CDR3 length is 14 residues. V was shortened by 1 base and J by 1 base, with 7 bases between the two germline ends. Germline V gives CDR1 MGHRA, CDR2 YSYEKL. The CDR3 is CASSQASANTEAFF. CDR3 coding DNA: TGCGCCAGCAGCCAAGCGTCAGCGAACACTGAAGCTTTCTTT.

This CDR3 is CASTRRPSGEETQYF. The DNA of the CDR3 is TGTGCCAGCACCCGAAGGCCGAGCGGAGAAGAGACCCAGTACTTC. The chain links TRBV3-1 (or the pseudogene TRBV3-2) to TRBJ2-5; D is possibly TRBD2 (5 bases). The CDR3 is 15 residues long. With 7 bases removed from V and 3 bases from J, the gap between germline ends came to 18 bases. Germline lookup yields CDR1 LGHDT and CDR2 YNNKEL (reference sequence).